This section outlines one TCR beta chain sequence together with its context. Only in-frame clones appear in the TCRdb table, and some are missing; sequencing was by immunoSEQ multiplex PCR. The sample has about 490,000 clones; approximately 82% are singletons. This CDR3 spans 18 amino acids. The sample originates from a study of shared clonotypes between healthy human individuals. Each of the donors was a healthy adult who was HIV-negative and had not had a recent acute infection or vaccination. Sequencing used PBMCs. The sequence came from a woman aged 40 to 50 in good health. Some clones in this sample may be carry-over from other donors' samples. The chain combines TRBV21-1 with TRBJ2-2. TRBV21-1 is designated a pseudogene. CDR3 nucleotide sequence: TGTGCCAGCAGCAAAGGAGGCGGACGGATCATGAACACCGGGGAGCTGTTTTTT. Translation gives CASSKGGGRIMNTGELFF.